This T cell receptor (beta chain) was observed in a study of OX40 agonist ivuxolimab in advanced cancers. The method was immunoSEQ multiplex PCR; TCRdb's version includes in-frame clones alone and lacks a portion of them. This table has roughly 32,000 clones, about four fifths appearing once. This CDR3 contains 18 residues. V shed 4 bases, J shed 4 bases, and the junction held 10 bases outside the gene matches. Looked up from germline, CDR1 is MNHEY and CDR2 is SMNVEV (reference sequence). Findings and caveats of the study: At 0.1 to 3.0 mg/kg and by week 6, clonal expansion occurred in CD4+ and CD8+ blood T cells. Clonal expansion in partial responders at 0.1-3.0 mg/kg ranked among the lowest.

A word on this clone: Its antigen is unidentified.

Here the sequenced sample was CD4+ or CD8+ T cells sorted from blood, taken in a trial of the OX40 agonist ivuxolimab. J is TRBJ2-5 and V is TRBV27; 15 bases match TRBD2. This TCR derives from an adult with an advanced solid tumor such as melanoma, head and neck, liver or kidney cancer. The CDR3 reads CASSSRTSGGALGETQYF. The CDR3 DNA follows: TGTGCCAGCAGTTCAAGGACTAGCGGGGGGGCATTAGGAGAGACCCAGTACTTC.